A single T cell receptor beta chain is shown here with its context. Its antigen is still unknown. These data are taken from a study of response to subunit inactivated influenza vaccine. The CDR3 has 14 amino acids. J gave up 7 bases and V 3 bases, and 5 bases lay outside the gene matches. CDR1 is DFQATT and CDR2 is SNEGSKA in the germline V gene (reference sequence). General study points: Each seasonal flu vaccination may recruit only limited new T cells, authors suggested.

MiXCR, applied by TCRdb to the RT-PCR reads, yields one record per CDR3 protein. The sample has roughly 500,000 distinct CDR3 sequences; roughly 27% are singletons. This clonotype originated in a man aged 50 or older who received an inactivated influenza vaccine. The specimen comprised CD4+ T cells sorted from PBMCs, sampled more than 4 days after vaccination. The V gene is TRBV20-1, the J gene TRBJ2-1; 11 bases fit TRBD1. For the CDR3, the DNA is TGCAGTGCTAGCTCGGGACAGGGGGTGAATGAGCAGTTCTTC. Translation: CSASSGQGVNEQFF.